A selection of T cell receptor beta chains follows, all from one sample in a study of CD8+CD57+ T cells in acquired aplastic anemia. TCRdb called the reads again in MiXCR, with one record for every CDR3 protein. The table includes approximately 98,000 distinct CDR3 sequences, 51% detected once. The specimen was sorted CD4+, CD8+, or CD8+CD57+ T cells (not recorded which) from PBMCs. All receptors come from a human donor in good health, serving as a control. Each CDR3 is given with its conserved first and last residue. Fields, in order: J gene, V gene, clone size, D gene, CDR3 protein, CDR3 DNA. D genes are given only for firm matches. A clone size is listed for some rows: how often the clone was seen (once, few, many), or a class if it is expanded.

>TRBJ1-1|TRBV19|-|-
CASSRVRVNTEAFF
TGTGCCAGTAGTAGGGTCAGGGTGAACACTGAAGCTTTCTTT
>TRBJ1-2|TRBV29-1|-|-
CSVEFRDDYAF
TGCAGCGTTGAATTCAGGGATGACTACGCCTTC
>TRBJ2-1|TRBV4-3|many|-
CASSQAKGTEQFF
TGCGCCAGCAGCCAAGCGAAAGGGACAGAGCAGTTCTTC
>TRBJ1-4|TRBV29-1|-|TRBD1
CSVDETGVNEKLFF
TGCAGCGTTGATGAGACAGGGGTAAATGAAAAACTGTTTTTT
>TRBJ1-2|TRBV20-1|-|-
CSAINPGSGYTF
TGCAGTGCGATTAACCCGGGGAGTGGCTACACCTTC
>TRBJ2-3|TRBV15|-|-
CATSRQGGTDTQYF
TGTGCCACCAGCAGACAGGGTGGAACAGATACGCAGTATTTT
>TRBJ2-2|TRBV20-1|many|-
CSARDHSRGSTTGELFF
TGCAGTGCTAGAGATCACAGCAGGGGCTCAACGACCGGGGAGCTGTTTTTT
>TRBJ2-7|TRBV27|many|TRBD1
CASSSSPGQGVYEQYF
TGTGCCAGCAGTTCTAGTCCGGGACAGGGGGTGTACGAGCAGTACTTC
>TRBJ1-1|TRBV12-3/TRBV12-4|many|TRBD1
CASSSRDRGPNTEAFF
TGTGCCAGCAGTTCGAGGGACAGGGGGCCGAACACTGAAGCTTTCTTT
>TRBJ2-1|TRBV2|-|-
CARGDEQFF
TGTGCCAGGGGGGATGAGCAGTTCTTC
>TRBJ2-3|TRBV5-5|many|-
CASSMDKSTDTQYF
TGTGCCAGCAGCATGGACAAAAGCACAGATACGCAGTATTTT
>TRBJ1-2|TRBV10-3|-|-
CAIRKPLAGDRNGYTF
TGTGCCATCCGAAAACCACTAGCGGGGGATAGGAATGGCTACACCTTC
>TRBJ1-6|TRBV4-2|many|-
CASSQAAQGYNSPLHF
TGTGCCAGCAGCCAAGCGGCGCAGGGGTATAATTCACCCCTCCACTTT
>TRBJ1-5|TRBV4-1|many|-
CASSQGGNRPNQPQHF
TGCGCCAGCAGCCAAGGGGGTAACAGGCCGAATCAGCCCCAGCATTTT
>TRBJ2-1|TRBV24-1|-|TRBD2
CATSELDLAGGDNEQFF
TGTGCCACCAGTGAGCTGGACTTAGCGGGAGGGGACAATGAGCAGTTCTTC
>TRBJ1-2|TRBV5-5|few|TRBD1
CASSLGQGEGYTF
TGTGCCAGCAGCTTGGGACAGGGGGAAGGCTACACCTTC
>TRBJ2-1|TRBV9|many|TRBD2
CASGETSYEQFF
TGTGCCAGCGGGGAGACTAGCTATGAGCAGTTCTTC
>TRBJ1-2|TRBV29-1|-|-
CSVEGAQNYGYTF
TGCAGCGTTGAAGGAGCACAGAACTATGGCTACACCTTC
>TRBJ2-5|TRBV6-2/TRBV6-3|many|-
CASMSGKETQYF
TGTGCCAGCATGTCAGGGAAAGAGACCCAGTACTTC
>TRBJ2-7|TRBV5-1|-|-
CASSSRVDSYEQYF
TGCGCCAGCAGCTCGAGGGTCGACTCCTACGAGCAGTACTTC
>TRBJ2-2|TRBV7-7|-|TRBD1
CASSPGQSYTGELFF
TGTGCCAGCAGCCCGGGACAGTCTTACACCGGGGAGCTGTTTTTT
>TRBJ2-3|TRBV7-7|-|-
CASSPLSTDTQYF
TGTGCTAGCAGCCCCCTCAGCACAGATACGCAGTATTTT
>TRBJ1-3|TRBV15|few|-
CATSRGGGAGNTIYF
TGTGCCACCAGCAGAGGAGGAGGGGCTGGAAACACCATATATTTT
>TRBJ2-1|TRBV20-1|-|-
CSASTTRLVRQQFF
TGCAGTGCTAGCACAACCCGACTAGTTCGGCAGCAATTCTTC
>TRBJ1-5|TRBV15|-|-
CATSREAGQPQHF
TGTGCCACCAGCAGAGAAGCTGGTCAGCCCCAGCATTTT
>TRBJ2-1|TRBV10-3|-|TRBD2
CATSDRASGGALDEQFF
TGTGCCACCAGTGACCGAGCTAGCGGGGGGGCCCTTGATGAGCAGTTCTTC
>TRBJ2-7|TRBV24-1|few|TRBD1
CATEGQGSYEQYF
TGTGCCACCGAGGGACAGGGCTCCTACGAGCAGTACTTC
>TRBJ2-5|TRBV12-3/TRBV12-4|-|-
CASSSSGWGETQYF
TGTGCCAGCAGTTCCTCCGGGTGGGGAGAGACCCAGTACTTC
>TRBJ2-5|TRBV19|-|TRBD2
CASSILAGDTQETQYF
TGTGCCAGTAGTATCCTAGCGGGGGACACCCAAGAGACCCAGTACTTC
>TRBJ1-1|TRBV11-2|-|-
CASSLDIRDGNTEAFF
TGTGCCAGCAGCTTAGATATTAGGGATGGGAACACTGAAGCTTTCTTT
>TRBJ2-3|TRBV5-8|few|TRBD1
CASSWIRQGESTDTQYF
TGTGCCAGCAGCTGGATACGGCAGGGGGAAAGCACAGATACGCAGTATTTT
>TRBJ2-5|TRBV7-2|many|TRBD2
CASSWTSGEETQYF
TGTGCCAGCAGCTGGACTAGCGGGGAAGAGACCCAGTACTTC
>TRBJ2-7|TRBV19|-|-
CASRRGSGAYEQYF
TGTGCCAGTAGAAGGGGGTCAGGGGCCTACGAGCAGTACTTC
>TRBJ1-5|TRBV7-2|-|-
CASSLERTQPQHF
TGTGCCAGCAGCTTGGAACGGACGCAGCCCCAGCATTTT
>TRBJ1-2|TRBV24-1|-|TRBD1
CATSGPDRAHYGYTF
TGTGCCACCAGTGGCCCGGACAGGGCCCACTATGGCTACACCTTC
>TRBJ2-7|TRBV9|-|-
CASSPSQGYEQYF
TGTGCCAGCAGCCCTTCCCAGGGGTACGAGCAGTACTTC
>TRBJ2-7|TRBV4-1|once|-
CASSQVIGYEQYF
TGCGCCAGCAGCCAAGTAATAGGCTACGAGCAGTACTTC
>TRBJ1-1|TRBV5-1|-|-
CASSDYSINTEAFF
TGCGCCAGCAGCGATTACAGCATCAACACTGAAGCTTTCTTT
>TRBJ2-5|TRBV25-1|-|TRBD1
CASKRGGHGEETQYF
TGTGCCAGCAAACGAGGGGGCCACGGGGAAGAGACCCAGTACTTC
>TRBJ1-6|TRBV25-1|-|-
CAGRAWEGPSPLHF
TGTGCCGGCAGGGCGTGGGAAGGCCCATCACCCCTCCACTTT
>TRBJ1-1|TRBV27|many|-
CASSLLGAGTEAFF
TGTGCCAGCAGTTTGTTGGGGGCAGGAACTGAAGCTTTCTTT
>TRBJ2-3|TRBV9|-|TRBD2
CASSSGGGFIDTQYF
TGTGCCAGCAGCAGCGGGGGGGGGTTCATTGATACGCAGTATTTT
>TRBJ2-7|TRBV5-1|-|TRBD2
CASSLSGDYEQYF
TGCGCCAGCAGCCTTAGCGGGGACTACGAGCAGTACTTC
>TRBJ2-3|TRBV24-1|few|TRBD1
CATSDGQGARRDTQYF
TGTGCCACCAGTGATGGACAGGGGGCGCGTAGAGATACGCAGTATTTT
>TRBJ1-6|TRBV20-1|medium-sized|-
CSARDPFGNSPLHF
TGCAGTGCTAGAGACCCTTTCGGGAATTCACCCCTCCACTTT
>TRBJ2-3|TRBV7-6|many|TRBD2
CASSGSGGAADTQYF
TGTGCCAGCAGCGGGAGCGGGGGGGCCGCAGATACGCAGTATTTT
>TRBJ1-1|TRBV4-1|many|-
CASSQALGRETEAFF
TGCGCCAGCAGCCAAGCTCTGGGGAGGGAAACTGAAGCTTTCTTT